Listed here are 22 T cell receptor beta chains from one sample, sequenced in a study of OX40 agonist ivuxolimab in advanced cancers. Clones were read by immunoSEQ multiplex PCR, and TCRdb kept only the in-frame ones, dropping some. This table has about 50,000 clones, around nine tenths appearing once. Specimen: CD4+ or CD8+ T cells sorted from blood, collected in a trial of the OX40 agonist ivuxolimab. These receptors were collected from an adult with an advanced solid tumor such as melanoma, head and neck, liver or kidney cancer.

This clone was counted between two and nine times. The chain's CDR3 is CASSGQTEAFF. The DNA for the CDR3 is TGTGCCAGCAGTGGCCAGACTGAAGCTTTCTTT. V usage is TRBV2 and J usage is TRBJ1-1; D uncertain. This CDR3 contains 11 residues. V was pared by 4 bases and J by 5 bases, with 5 bases between. Germline V gene data show CDR1 as SNHLY and CDR2 as FYNNEI.

This chain links TRBV4-1 with TRBJ1-2; 8 nucleotides align to TRBD1. Germline CDR1 reads MGHRA; CDR2 reads YSYEKL. J was trimmed by 4 bases and V by 5 bases; bases with no gene match: 15. This CDR3 contains 17 residues. The CDR3 DNA is TGCGCCAGCAGCACCGCACTGGGACAGGCAATGACCTATGGCTACACCTTC. Its translation is CASSTALGQAMTYGYTF.

The chain has TRBV6-5 and TRBJ2-3, with a tentative D call TRBD1 (6 bases). This CDR3 has 14 residues. Looked up from germline, CDR1 is MNHEY and CDR2 is SVGAGI. Trimming left V 5 bases short and J 2 bases short, with 11 bases between. The CDR3 loop reads CASSHRTDTDTQYF. DNA for the CDR3: TGTGCCAGCAGTCATAGGACAGACACAGATACGCAGTATTTT.

V usage is TRBV9 and J usage is TRBJ1-4; 7 nucleotides align to TRBD1. CDR1 is SGDLS, CDR2 YYNGEE, per germline. J lost 3 bases, V lost 3 bases, and 2 bases had no gene match. The CDR3 runs to 14 residues. Here the CDR3 DNA reads TGTGCCAGCAGCGATCAGGGGGCTAATGAAAAACTGTTTTTT. It specifies CASSDQGANEKLFF.

The V and J genes are TRBV10-1 and TRBJ1-5; D is unclear. This CDR3 comprises 14 residues. Per the germline V gene, CDR1 is WNHNN and CDR2 is SYGVQD (reference sequence). The V and J ends lost 8 bases and 7 bases respectively, with 18 bases between them. DNA of the CDR3: TGCGCCAGCGTGGAAAATCCGTTAAGACAGCCCCAGCATTTT. Its translation: CASVENPLRQPQHF.

This clone was recorded only once. J is TRBJ2-1 and V is TRBV4-3; 10 bases match TRBD1. Germline CDR1 LGHNA, CDR2 YSLEER. The CDR3 extends over 16 amino acids. The junction had 0 bases not matched to a gene; V was cut back by 1 base and J by 0 bases. The CDR3 DNA sequence: TGCGCCAGCAGCCAAGGGACAGGGGGCTCCTACAATGAGCAGTTCTTC. Its protein is CASSQGTGGSYNEQFF.

The sample holds one count of this clone. The V and J genes are TRBV11-1 and TRBJ1-1, with D uncertain. This CDR3 has 11 amino acids. Germline V gene lookup returns CDR1 SGHAT and CDR2 FQDESV (reference sequence). Between the trimmed V and J ends, which lost 4 bases and 12 bases, there was a span of 12 bases. DNA of the CDR3: TGTGCCAGCAGCTCAGATTCCGGGACTTTCTTT. Amino acids: CASSSDSGTFF.

The V and J genes are TRBV6-4 and TRBJ2-7; possibly TRBD1 or TRBD2 for D (5 bases each). CDR3 size: 16 residues. Trimming cost V 6 bases and J 2 bases, with 20 bases left between them. Looked up from germline, CDR1 is MRHNA and CDR2 is SNTAGT. CDR3 loop: CASRPTGRAGTYEQYF. The DNA for the CDR3 is TGTGCCAGCAGGCCTACGGGGCGGGCGGGTACCTACGAGCAGTACTTC.

The chain uses TRBV14 and TRBJ2-4; D is unresolved. The CDR3 is 15 amino acids. Trimming removed 1 base from V and 0 bases from J, with 7 bases in between. Germline loops: CDR1 SGHDN, CDR2 FVKESK. As DNA, the CDR3 is TGTGCCAGCAGCCAAGGGTGGGGAGCCAAAAACATTCAGTACTTC. Translation: CASSQGWGAKNIQYF.

This chain uses TRBV7-8 with TRBJ1-1; D gene unclear. The CDR3 runs 14 residues. V lost 1 base, J lost 1 base, and 7 bases lay in between. CDR1 is SGHVS, CDR2 FQNEAQ, per germline. For the CDR3, the DNA is TGTGCCAGCAGCTTAGAGGCGGGGAACACTGAAGCTTTCTTT. Its translation is CASSLEAGNTEAFF.

The V and J genes are TRBV27 and TRBJ1-2; no reliable D call. Trimming stripped 11 bases from V and 4 bases from J, with 14 bases between. The V gene's germline CDR1 is MNHEY and CDR2 SMNVEV (reference sequence). CDR3 length: 12 residues. The CDR3 DNA reads as TGTGCCTGTAAGACTCCTCCCTATGGCTACACCTTC. This sequence encodes CACKTPPYGYTF.

This chain uses TRBV6-5 with TRBJ1-1; D might be TRBD1 (6 bases). CDR3 length: 15 amino acids. Trimming took off 2 bases at V and 3 bases at J, with 13 bases between the two ends. CDR1 and CDR2 (germline): MNHEY, SVGAGI. CDR3 nucleotides: TGTGCCAGCAGTTACGGGCCGAACAGGGACACTGAAGCTTTCTTT. Its translation: CASSYGPNRDTEAFF.

The chain joins TRBV28 to TRBJ2-5; maybe TRBD1 (6 bases). Trimming stripped 7 bases from V and 5 bases from J, with 17 bases between. CDR1 MDHEN and CDR2 SYDVKM come from the germline V gene. CDR3 length: 14 residues. CDR3 protein: CASTITGTPETQYF. CDR3 DNA sequence: TGTGCCAGCACCATCACAGGGACACCCGAGACCCAGTACTTC.

The chain couples TRBV4-2 to TRBJ2-2; TRBD2 might be the D (5 bases). Germline V CDR1 and CDR2: LGHNA, YNFKEQ. Trimming cost V 1 base and J 1 base, with 16 bases left between them. The CDR3 has 18 amino acids. The CDR3 sequence: CASSQAGGPIVNTGELFF. The CDR3 coding sequence is TGTGCCAGCAGCCAAGCTGGCGGGCCCATCGTGAACACCGGGGAGCTGTTTTTT.

The chain is built from TRBV9 and TRBJ2-7; 8 bases line up with TRBD2. Looked up from germline, CDR1 is SGDLS and CDR2 is YYNGEE. V lost 0 bases and J lost 5; bases outside the gene matches: 7. CDR3 length equals 15 residues. The CDR3 nucleotides read TGTGCCAGCAGCGTAGAGGCAGCGGGAGTGAACGAGCAGTACTTC. Its protein product is CASSVEAAGVNEQYF. Full variable domain (rest looked up from reference TRBV9 and TRBJ2-7): DSGVTQTPKHLITATGQRVTLRCSPRSGDLSVYWYQQSLDQGLQFLIQYYNGEERAKGNILERFSAQQFPDLHSELNLSSLELGDSALYFCASSVEAAGVNEQYFGPGTRLTVT.

This clone appeared a single time. This chain uses TRBV4-1 with TRBJ1-5, with D possibly matching TRBD1 (6 bases). This CDR3 comprises 14 residues. The ends were cut back, 4 bases at V and 7 bases at J, with 14 bases in the middle. The germline V gene has CDR1 MGHRA and CDR2 YSYEKL. Here the CDR3 DNA reads TGCGCCAGCAGCCCCAATCAGGGGAACCAGCCCCAGCATTTT. Its protein product is CASSPNQGNQPQHF.

This clone was seen just once. This sequence joins TRBV28 and TRBJ2-1; 8 nucleotides agree with TRBD2. Germline trimming cut 1 base from V and 8 bases from J; bases unmatched to any gene: 4. The V gene's germline CDR1 is MDHEN and CDR2 SYDVKM. The CDR3 is made up of 14 amino acids. The CDR3 here is CASSLSAGGYEQFF. The CDR3 DNA is TGTGCCAGCAGTTTATCGGCGGGGGGATATGAGCAGTTCTTC.

This clone was counted once. The V call is TRBV15, the J call TRBJ2-3; D ambiguous. The CDR3 has 12 residues. V was clipped by 2 bases and J by 7 bases, with 7 bases between them. CDR1 LNHNV and CDR2 YYDKDF come from the germline V gene (reference sequence). The CDR3 nucleotides are TGTGCCACCAGCAGATCAAAAAATACGCAGTATTTT. Amino acid sequence: CATSRSKNTQYF.

Comment on this clone: One end of the junction is discordant with germline, which a read error may explain. Additional DNA sequences in this sample encode the identical CDR3. The CDR3 DNA is TGTGATGTGGGGACAGGGGGCTTCATGAACACTGAAGCCTTCTTT. Translated: CDVGTGGFMNTEAFF. The chain employs TRBV6-1 and TRBJ1-1, with 12 bases lining up with TRBD1. The CDR3 runs 15 residues. Germline CDR1 reads MNHNS; CDR2 reads SASEGT.

The chain employs TRBV2 and TRBJ2-7; D is undetermined. Germline CDR1 and CDR2: SNHLY and FYNNEI. Trimming cost V 7 bases and J 5 bases, with 6 bases left between them. The CDR3 has 10 amino acids. The CDR3: CASISDEQYF. For the CDR3, the DNA is TGTGCCAGCATATCCGACGAGCAGTACTTC.

The chain is built from TRBV11-2 and TRBJ2-2; the D is unclear. V shed 3 bases and J shed 5 bases, with 4 bases lying between them. CDR1 and CDR2 (germline): SGHAT, FQNNGV. The CDR3 runs 12 residues. Here the CDR3 reads CASSLGTGELFF. In DNA form, the CDR3 reads TGTGCCAGCAGCTTGGGTACCGGGGAGCTGTTTTTT. The full variable domain, completed using reference TRBV11-2 and TRBJ2-2, is EAGVAQSPRYKIIEKRQSVAFWCNPISGHATLYWYQQILGQGPKLLIQFQNNGVVDDSQLPKDRFSAERLKGVDSTLKIQPAKLEDSAVYLCASSLGTGELFFGEGSRLTVL.

The chain has TRBV2 and TRBJ1-1; tentatively, D is TRBD1 (6 bases). This CDR3 contains 14 residues. In germline, CDR1 is SNHLY, CDR2 FYNNEI. V gave up 3 bases and J gave up 10 bases, with 18 bases separating them. The CDR3 region has the DNA TGTGCCAGCAGTGACTACAGGGCTGGGATTGGAGCTTTCTTT. It translates to CASSDYRAGIGAFF.